This TCR beta chain was captured by sequencing in a study of blood T cell repertoires in COVID-19. The repertoire was sequenced with immunoSEQ multiplex PCR; TCRdb's copy has only in-frame clones and lacks some. The sample lists 150,000 to 200,000 clones, 85% occurring once. V shed 7 bases and J shed 3 bases, with 9 bases lying between them. Germline loops: CDR1 SNHLY, CDR2 FYNNEI. There are 12 residues in the CDR3. The chain has TRBV2 and TRBJ1-2; D is undetermined. The specimen sequenced was peripheral blood. This receptor was obtained from a human donor with acute or convalescent COVID-19. The donor label of this sample is uncertain. The CDR3 here is CASTRADYGYTF. CDR3 nucleotide sequence: TGTGCCAGCACCCGTGCGGACTATGGCTACACCTTC.